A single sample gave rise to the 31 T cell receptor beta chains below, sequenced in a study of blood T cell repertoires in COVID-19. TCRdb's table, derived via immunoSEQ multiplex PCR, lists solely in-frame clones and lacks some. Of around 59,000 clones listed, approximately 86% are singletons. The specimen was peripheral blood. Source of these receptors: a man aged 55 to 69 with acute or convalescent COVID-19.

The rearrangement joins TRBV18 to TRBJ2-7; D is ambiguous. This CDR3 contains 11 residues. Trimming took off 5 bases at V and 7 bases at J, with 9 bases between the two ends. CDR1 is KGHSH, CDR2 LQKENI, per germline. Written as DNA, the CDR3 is TGTGCCAGCTCAGTAGTTGCAGAGCAGTACTTC. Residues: CASSVVAEQYF.

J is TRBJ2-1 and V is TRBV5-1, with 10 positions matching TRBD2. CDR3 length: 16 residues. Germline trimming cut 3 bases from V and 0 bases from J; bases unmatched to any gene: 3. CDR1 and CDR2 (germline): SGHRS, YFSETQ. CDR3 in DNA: TGCGCCAGCAGCTGGGGACTAGCGAGCTCCTACAATGAGCAGTTCTTC. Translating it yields CASSWGLASSYNEQFF.

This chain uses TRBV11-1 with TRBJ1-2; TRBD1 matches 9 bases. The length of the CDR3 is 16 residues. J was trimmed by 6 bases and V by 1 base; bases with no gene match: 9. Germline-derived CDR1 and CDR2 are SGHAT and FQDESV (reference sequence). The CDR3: CASSLGLEQGAHGYTF. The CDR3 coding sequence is TGTGCCAGCAGCTTAGGGCTGGAACAGGGGGCGCATGGCTACACCTTC. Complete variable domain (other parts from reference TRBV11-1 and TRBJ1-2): EAEVAQSPRYKITEKSQAVAFWCDPISGHATLYWYRQILGQGPELLVQFQDESVVDDSQLPKDRFSAERLKGVDSTLKIQPAELGDSAMYLCASSLGLEQGAHGYTFGSGTRLTVV.

The CDR3 reads CASSLYTGGITEAFF. CDR3 DNA sequence: TGTGCCAGCAGTTTATATACAGGGGGCATCACTGAAGCTTTCTTT. This chain connects TRBV28 to TRBJ1-1, with TRBD1 matching 9 bases. The CDR3 runs to 15 residues. The germline V gene has CDR1 MDHEN and CDR2 SYDVKM. V shed 1 base and J 4 bases; nucleotides not matched to a gene: 4.

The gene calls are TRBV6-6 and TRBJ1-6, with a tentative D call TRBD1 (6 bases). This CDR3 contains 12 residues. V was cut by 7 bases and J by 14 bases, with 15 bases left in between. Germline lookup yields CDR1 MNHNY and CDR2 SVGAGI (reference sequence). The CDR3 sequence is CASTTQGSSLHF. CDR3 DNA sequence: TGTGCCAGCACAACACAGGGTTCGTCCCTCCACTTT.

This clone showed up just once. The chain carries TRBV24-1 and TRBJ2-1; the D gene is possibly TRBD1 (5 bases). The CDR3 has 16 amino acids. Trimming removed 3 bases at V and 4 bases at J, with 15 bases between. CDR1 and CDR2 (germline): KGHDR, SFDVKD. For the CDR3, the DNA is TGTGCCACCAGTGATAACCAGGGCTCCGTTTACAATGAGCAGTTCTTC. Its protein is CATSDNQGSVYNEQFF.

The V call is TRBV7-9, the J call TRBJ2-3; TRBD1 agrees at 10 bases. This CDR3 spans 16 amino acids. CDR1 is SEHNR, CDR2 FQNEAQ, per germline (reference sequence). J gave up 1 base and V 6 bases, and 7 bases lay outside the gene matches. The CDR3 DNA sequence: TGTGCCAGCAGGCGTTGGGACAGGGGACGCACAGATACGCAGTATTTT. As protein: CASRRWDRGRTDTQYF.

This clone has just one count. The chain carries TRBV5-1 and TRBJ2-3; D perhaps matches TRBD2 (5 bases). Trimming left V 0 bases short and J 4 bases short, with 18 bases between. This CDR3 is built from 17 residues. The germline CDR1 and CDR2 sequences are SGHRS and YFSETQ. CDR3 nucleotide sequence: TGCGCCAGCAGCTTGGCGGCTAGCTCTACCGTGGCAGATACGCAGTATTTT. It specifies CASSLAASSTVADTQYF.

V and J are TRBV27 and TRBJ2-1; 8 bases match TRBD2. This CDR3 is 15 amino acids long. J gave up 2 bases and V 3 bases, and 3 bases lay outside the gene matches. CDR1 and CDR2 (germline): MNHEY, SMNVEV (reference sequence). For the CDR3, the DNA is TGTGCCAGCAGTTTCACCGGGAGGGCCTACAATGAGCAGTTCTTC. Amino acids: CASSFTGRAYNEQFF.

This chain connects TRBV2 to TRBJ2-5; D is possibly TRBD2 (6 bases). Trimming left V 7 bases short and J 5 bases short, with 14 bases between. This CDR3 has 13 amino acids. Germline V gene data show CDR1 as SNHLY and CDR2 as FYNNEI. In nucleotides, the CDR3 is TGTGCCAGCATTCGTGACGGGAGTGAGACCCAGTACTTC. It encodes CASIRDGSETQYF.

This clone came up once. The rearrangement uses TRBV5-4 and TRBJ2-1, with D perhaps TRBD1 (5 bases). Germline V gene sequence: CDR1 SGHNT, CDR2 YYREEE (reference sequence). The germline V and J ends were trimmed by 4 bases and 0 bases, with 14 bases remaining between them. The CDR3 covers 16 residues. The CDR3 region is CASSPKGKGSYNEQFF. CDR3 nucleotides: TGTGCCAGCAGCCCCAAGGGGAAAGGCTCCTACAATGAGCAGTTCTTC.

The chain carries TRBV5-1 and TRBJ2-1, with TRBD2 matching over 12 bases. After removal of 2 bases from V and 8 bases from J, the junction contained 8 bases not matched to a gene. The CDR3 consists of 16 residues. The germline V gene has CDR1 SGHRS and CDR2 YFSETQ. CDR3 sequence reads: CASSFLTSGRIDEQFF. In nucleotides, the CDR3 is TGCGCCAGCAGCTTTCTTACTAGCGGGAGGATTGATGAGCAGTTCTTC.

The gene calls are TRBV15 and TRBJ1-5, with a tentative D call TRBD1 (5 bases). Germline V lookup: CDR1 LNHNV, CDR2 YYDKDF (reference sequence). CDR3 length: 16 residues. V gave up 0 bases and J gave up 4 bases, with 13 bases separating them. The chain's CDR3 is CATSREAAGANQPQHF. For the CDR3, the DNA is TGTGCCACCAGCAGAGAAGCCGCTGGGGCAAATCAGCCCCAGCATTTT.

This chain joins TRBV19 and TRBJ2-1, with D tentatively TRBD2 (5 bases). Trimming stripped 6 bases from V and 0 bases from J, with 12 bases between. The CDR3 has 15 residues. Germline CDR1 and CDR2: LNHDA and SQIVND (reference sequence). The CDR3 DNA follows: TGTGCCAGTAGGATAAAAGCGGCCTCCTACAATGAGCAGTTCTTC. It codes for CASRIKAASYNEQFF.

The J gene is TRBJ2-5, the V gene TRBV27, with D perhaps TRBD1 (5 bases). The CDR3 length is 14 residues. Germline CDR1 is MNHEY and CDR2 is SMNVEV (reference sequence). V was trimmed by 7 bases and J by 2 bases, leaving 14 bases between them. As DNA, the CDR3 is TGTGCCAGCACCGACAGTGGGGCTCAAGAGACCCAGTACTTC. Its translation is CASTDSGAQETQYF.

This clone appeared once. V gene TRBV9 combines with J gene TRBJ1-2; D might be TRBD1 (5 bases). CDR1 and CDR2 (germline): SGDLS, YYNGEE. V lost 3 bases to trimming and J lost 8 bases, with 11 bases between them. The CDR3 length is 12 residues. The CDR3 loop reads CASSAPWGGYTF. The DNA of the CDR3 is TGTGCCAGCAGCGCCCCGTGGGGCGGCTACACCTTC.

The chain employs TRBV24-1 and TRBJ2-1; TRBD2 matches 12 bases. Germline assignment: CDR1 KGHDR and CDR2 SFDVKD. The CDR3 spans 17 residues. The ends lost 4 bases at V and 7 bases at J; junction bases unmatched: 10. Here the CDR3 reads CATSENPSGRATNEQFF. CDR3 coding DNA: TGTGCCACCAGTGAAAACCCTAGCGGGAGGGCCACGAATGAGCAGTTCTTC.

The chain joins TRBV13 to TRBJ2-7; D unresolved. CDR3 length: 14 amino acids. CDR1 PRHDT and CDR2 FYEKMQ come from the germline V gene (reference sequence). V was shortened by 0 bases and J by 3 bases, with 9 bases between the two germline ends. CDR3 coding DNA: TGTGCCAGCAGCTTAGGGCCAGGATTCTACGAGCAGTACTTC. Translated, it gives CASSLGPGFYEQYF.

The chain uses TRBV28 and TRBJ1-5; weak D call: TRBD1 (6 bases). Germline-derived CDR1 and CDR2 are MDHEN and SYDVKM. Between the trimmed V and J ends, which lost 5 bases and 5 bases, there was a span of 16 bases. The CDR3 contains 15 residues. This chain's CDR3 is CASSTPGQGYQPQHF. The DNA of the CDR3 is TGTGCCAGCAGTACCCCGGGGCAGGGGTATCAGCCCCAGCATTTT. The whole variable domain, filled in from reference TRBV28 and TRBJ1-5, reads DVKVTQSSRYLVKRTGEKVFLECVQDMDHENMFWYRQDPGLGLRLIYFSYDVKMKEKGDIPEGYSVSREKKERFSLILESASTNQTSMYLCASSTPGQGYQPQHFGDGTRLSIL.

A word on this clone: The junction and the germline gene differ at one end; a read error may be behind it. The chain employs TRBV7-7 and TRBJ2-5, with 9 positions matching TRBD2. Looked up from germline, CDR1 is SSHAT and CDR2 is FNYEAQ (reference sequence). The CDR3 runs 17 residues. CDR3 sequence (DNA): TGTGCTAGCAGCCCCCTGGGGGGGCTAGCGGGACGGGAGACCCAGTACTTC. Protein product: CASSPLGGLAGRETQYF.

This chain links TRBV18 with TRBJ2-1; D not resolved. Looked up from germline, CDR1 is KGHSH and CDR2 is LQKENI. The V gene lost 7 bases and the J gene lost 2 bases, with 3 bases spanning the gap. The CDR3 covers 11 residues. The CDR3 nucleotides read TGTGCCAGCTGCGCCTACAATGAGCAGTTCTTC. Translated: CASCAYNEQFF.

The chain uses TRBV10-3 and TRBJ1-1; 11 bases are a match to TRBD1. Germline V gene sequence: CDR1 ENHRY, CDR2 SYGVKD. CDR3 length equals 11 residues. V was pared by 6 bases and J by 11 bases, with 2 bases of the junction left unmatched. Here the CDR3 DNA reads TGTGCCATCAGAGGACAGGGGGCGGCTTTCTTT. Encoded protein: CAIRGQGAAFF.

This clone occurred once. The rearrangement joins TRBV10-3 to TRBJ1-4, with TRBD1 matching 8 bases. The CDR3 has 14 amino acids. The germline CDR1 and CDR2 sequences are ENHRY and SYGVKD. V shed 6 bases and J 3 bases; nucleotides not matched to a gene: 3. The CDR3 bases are TGTGCCATCAGACCGACAGGGGCTAATGAAAAACTGTTTTTT. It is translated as CAIRPTGANEKLFF.

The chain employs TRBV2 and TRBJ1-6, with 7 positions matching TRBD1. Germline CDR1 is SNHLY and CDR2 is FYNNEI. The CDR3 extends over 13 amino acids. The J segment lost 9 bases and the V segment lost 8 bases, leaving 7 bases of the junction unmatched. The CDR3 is CASAGTEASPLHF. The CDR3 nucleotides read TGTGCCAGCGCCGGGACAGAAGCTTCACCCCTCCACTTT.

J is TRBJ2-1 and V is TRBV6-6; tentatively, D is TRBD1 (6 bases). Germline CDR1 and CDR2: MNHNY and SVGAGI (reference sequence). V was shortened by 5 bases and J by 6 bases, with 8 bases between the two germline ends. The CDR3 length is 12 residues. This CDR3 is CASSGQFNEQFF. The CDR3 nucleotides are TGTGCCAGCAGTGGACAGTTCAATGAGCAGTTCTTC.

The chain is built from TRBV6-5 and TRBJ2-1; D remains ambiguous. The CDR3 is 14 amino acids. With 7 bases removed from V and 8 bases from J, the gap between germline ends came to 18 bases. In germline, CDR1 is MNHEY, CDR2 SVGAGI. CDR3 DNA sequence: TGTGCCAGCACCGAGCCCAATCGGGTCGATGAGCAGTTCTTC. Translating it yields CASTEPNRVDEQFF.

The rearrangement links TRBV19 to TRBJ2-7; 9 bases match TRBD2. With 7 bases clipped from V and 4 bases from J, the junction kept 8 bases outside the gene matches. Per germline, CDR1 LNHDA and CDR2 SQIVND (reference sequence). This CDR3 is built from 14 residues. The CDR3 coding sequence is TGTGCCAGTAATCCCCTAGCGGGAAGTTACGAGCAGTACTTC. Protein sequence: CASNPLAGSYEQYF. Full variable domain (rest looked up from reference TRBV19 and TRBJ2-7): DGGITQSPKYLFRKEGQNVTLSCEQNLNHDAMYWYRQDPGQGLRLIYYSQIVNDFQKGDIAEGYSVSREKKESFPLTVTSAQKNPTAFYLCASNPLAGSYEQYFGPGTRLTVT.

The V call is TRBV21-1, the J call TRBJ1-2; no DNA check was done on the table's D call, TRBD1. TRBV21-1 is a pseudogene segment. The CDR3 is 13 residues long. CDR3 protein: CASSKAGGGPYPF. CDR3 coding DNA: TGTGCCAGCAGCAAAGCAGGAGGGGGCCCATATCCCTTC.

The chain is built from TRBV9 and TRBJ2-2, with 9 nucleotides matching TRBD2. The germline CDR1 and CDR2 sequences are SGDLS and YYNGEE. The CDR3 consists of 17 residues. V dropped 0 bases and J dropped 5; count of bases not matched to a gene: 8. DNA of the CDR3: TGTGCCAGCAGCGTAGCTGTTAGCGGGAGTGGAACCGGGGAGCTGTTTTTT. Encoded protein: CASSVAVSGSGTGELFF. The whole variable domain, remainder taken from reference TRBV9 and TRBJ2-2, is DSGVTQTPKHLITATGQRVTLRCSPRSGDLSVYWYQQSLDQGLQFLIQYYNGEERAKGNILERFSAQQFPDLHSELNLSSLELGDSALYFCASSVAVSGSGTGELFFGEGSRLTVL.

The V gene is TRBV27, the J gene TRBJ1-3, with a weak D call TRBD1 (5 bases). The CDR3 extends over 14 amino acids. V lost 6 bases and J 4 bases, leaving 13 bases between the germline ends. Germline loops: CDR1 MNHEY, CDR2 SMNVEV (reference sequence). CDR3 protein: CASRPGGVGNTIYF. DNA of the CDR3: TGTGCCAGCAGACCTGGGGGGGTAGGAAACACCATATATTTT.

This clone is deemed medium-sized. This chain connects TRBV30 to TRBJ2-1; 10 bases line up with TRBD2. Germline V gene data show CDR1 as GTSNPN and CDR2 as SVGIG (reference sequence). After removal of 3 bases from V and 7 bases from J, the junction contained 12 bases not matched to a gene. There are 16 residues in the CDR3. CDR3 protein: CAWSPRASGRWNEQFF. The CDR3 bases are TGTGCCTGGAGCCCAAGGGCTAGCGGGAGATGGAATGAGCAGTTCTTC.